This T cell receptor beta chain was obtained from a study of monozygotic twins with inflammatory bowel disease. TCRdb reprocessed the 5' RACE reads, keeping one entry per CDR3 protein, no DNA. The listing contains 350,000 to 500,000 distinct CDR3 sequences. The CDR3 loop spans 13 amino acids. Germline assignment: CDR1 SGHNT and CDR2 YYREEE (reference sequence). The TCR was taken from a human donor with ulcerative colitis or Crohn's disease, or a healthy co-twin of an affected twin (not recorded which). The chain couples TRBV5-4 to TRBJ2-7. The specimen sequenced was blood. The CDR3: CASSLDRVGEQYF.